These T cell receptor beta chains were read from a single sample in a study of control samples from healthy donors and cancer patients. Repertoires were generated with immunoSEQ multiplex PCR, while TCRdb's copy carries only in-frame clones and drops some. The sample has about 130,000 clones, about 91% seen once; the top ten hold around 7.9%. Sequencing was performed on blood. These receptors were collected from a young man in good health. The CDR3 runs from the conserved cysteine through the conserved F or W. D genes are given only for firm matches. Expanded clones are given a class, and other clones once, few, many or no size at all.

J | size | D | V | DNA | CDR3
TRBJ1-3 | few | . | TRBV9 | TGTGCCAGCAGCCCTAATGGTAACACCATATATTTT | CASSPNGNTIYF
TRBJ1-1 | . | . | TRBV5-4 | TGTGCCAGCAGCTTGATCGAGGGACGTAAAGCTTTCTTT | CASSLIEGRKAFF
TRBJ1-2 | once | . | TRBV5-1 | TGCGCCAGCAGCTTGGTTCCAAACTATGGCTACACCTTC | CASSLVPNYGYTF
TRBJ1-4 | once | TRBD1 | TRBV7-8 | TGTGCCAGCAGCTTAGCGCAGGGGGGGTCTGGCGAAAAACTGTTTTTT | CASSLAQGGSGEKLFF
TRBJ1-1 | once | . | TRBV5-4 | TGTGCCAGCAGCTTGCTCCCAGACGCGAACACTGAAGCTTTCTTT | CASSLLPDANTEAFF
TRBJ1-5 | . | . | TRBV29-1 | TGCAGCGTTCGCAGGGAGCAAAATCAGCCCCAGCATTTT | CSVRREQNQPQHF
TRBJ1-1 | . | . | TRBV18 | TGTGCCAGCTCACCCGGTAGGGGGATGTCTGAAGCTTTCTTT | CASSPGRGMSEAFF
TRBJ1-5 | . | . | TRBV6-6 | TGTGCCAGCAGTTACGGGAGGACAGAGAGCAATCAGCCCCAGCATTTT | CASSYGRTESNQPQHF
TRBJ2-1 | . | . | TRBV5-1 | TGCGCCAGCAGCTTGGATCTTCGGGAAGGCAATGAGCAGTTCTTC | CASSLDLREGNEQFF
TRBJ1-2 | . | TRBD1 | TRBV4-1 | TGCGCCAGCAGCCACCGGAACTGGGGACAGAGAAAATATGGCTACACCTTC | CASSHRNWGQRKYGYTF
TRBJ2-7 | few | TRBD2 | TRBV6-1 | TGTGCCAGCAGTGAAGGGACTAGCGGGTCCTACGAGCAGTACTTC | CASSEGTSGSYEQYF
TRBJ1-2 | . | . | TRBV5-6 | TGTGCCAGCAGCTTCGACAGGCCCTATGGCTACACCTTC | CASSFDRPYGYTF
TRBJ1-1 | . | TRBD1 | TRBV5-1 | TGCGCCAGCAGCTTAAAGACAGGGGGCGTCATTGAAGCTTTCTTT | CASSLKTGGVIEAFF